These 25 T cell receptor beta chains were all obtained from the same sample, sequenced in a study of PD-1 blockade in classical Hodgkin lymphoma. Profiled with immunoSEQ multiplex PCR; TCRdb holds only in-frame clones, not every one. The sample holds 25,000 to 40,000 clones, approximately 67% seen once. This sample's time point: cycle 4 day 1 (C4D1), after less than 7 weeks of nivolumab. Every single patient, without exception, relapsed after autologous stem cell transplantation, and brentuximab vedotin exposure varied. The specimen was peripheral blood mononuclear cells (PBMCs), collected before the fourth cycle of nivolumab. The receptor source for this set is a human donor with classical Hodgkin lymphoma.

This clone has only a few counts. The chain links TRBV28 to TRBJ1-1; D is possibly TRBD1 (6 bases). Trimming took 3 bases from V and 4 from J, leaving 12 bases between them. CDR3 length: 14 residues. The V gene's germline CDR1 is MDHEN and CDR2 SYDVKM. The CDR3 DNA follows: TGTGCCAGCAGTTTTGCGGGGGCACTCACTGAAGCTTTCTTT. Translated, it gives CASSFAGALTEAFF.

The rearrangement uses TRBV28 and TRBJ1-1, with 8 nucleotides matching TRBD1. CDR1 is MDHEN and CDR2 is SYDVKM in the germline V gene. V shed 6 bases and J 4 bases; nucleotides not matched to a gene: 4. The CDR3 length is 13 residues. For the CDR3, the DNA is TGTGCCAGCAGGTATGACAGGGGCACTGAAGCTTTCTTT. This translates into CASRYDRGTEAFF.

The V and J genes are TRBV19 and TRBJ2-7, with D perhaps being TRBD1 or TRBD2 (6 bases each). The CDR3 is 14 amino acids. Germline V lookup: CDR1 LNHDA, CDR2 SQIVND (reference sequence). V dropped 1 base and J dropped 1 base, with 8 bases sitting between them. The CDR3 sequence: CASSIAGASYEQYF. In nucleotides, the CDR3 is TGTGCCAGTAGTATAGCGGGGGCTTCCTACGAGCAGTACTTC.

The CDR3 DNA reads TGCAGCGTTCTAAGTGCGGAGACCCAGTACTTC. This gives the protein CSVLSAETQYF. V gene TRBV29-1 combines with J gene TRBJ2-5; D gene uncertain. This CDR3 is built from 11 residues. Germline V gene sequence: CDR1 SQVTM, CDR2 ANQGSEA. V shed 5 bases and J shed 5 bases, with 9 bases lying between them. Based on the CDR3 plus reference TRBV29-1 and TRBJ2-5, the full variable domain is SAVISQKPSRDICQRGTSLTIQCQVDSQVTMMFWYRQQPGQSLTLIATANQGSEATYESGFVIDKFPISRPNLTFSTLTVSNMSPEDSSIYLCSVLSAETQYFGPGTRLLVL.

The chain links TRBV30 to TRBJ1-3; no firm D call. Germline-derived CDR1 and CDR2 are GTSNPN and SVGIG (reference sequence). The CDR3 has 16 residues. Trimming took off 3 bases at V and 4 bases at J, with 19 bases between the two ends. CDR3 DNA: TGTGCCTGGAGGCCCCCGTTCCGGGGATGGGGAAACACCATATATTTT. It codes for CAWRPPFRGWGNTIYF.

J is TRBJ1-5 and V is TRBV7-9, with D tentatively TRBD1 (5 bases). The CDR3 runs to 15 residues. The V gene lost 4 bases and the J gene lost 4 bases, with 14 bases spanning the gap. Germline values: CDR1 SEHNR, CDR2 FQNEAQ (reference sequence). The CDR3 DNA reads as TGTGCCAGCAGCTCAGCAGGGTTGGGAAATCAGCCCCAGCATTTT. Its translation: CASSSAGLGNQPQHF.

V usage is TRBV2 and J usage is TRBJ1-5; D is undetermined. Germline lookup yields CDR1 SNHLY and CDR2 FYNNEI. Trimming pared 7 bases from V and 9 bases from J, leaving 16 bases between. The CDR3 is 13 amino acids. The CDR3 loop reads CASTTWGSRPQHF. CDR3 nucleotide sequence: TGTGCCAGCACAACTTGGGGATCCAGGCCCCAGCATTTT.

The rearrangement joins TRBV28 to TRBJ2-1; 7 bases are a match to TRBD2. CDR1 MDHEN and CDR2 SYDVKM come from the germline V gene. This CDR3 region has 13 residues. Unmatched junction bases numbered 4, after V lost 6 bases and J lost 5 bases. CDR3 DNA sequence: TGTGCCAGCAGCGGACTAGTCAACAATGAGCAGTTCTTC. It yields the protein CASSGLVNNEQFF.

The chain is built from TRBV19 and TRBJ2-1, with D tentatively TRBD1 or TRBD2 (6 bases each). In germline, CDR1 is LNHDA, CDR2 SQIVND (reference sequence). This CDR3 region has 14 residues. V lost 5 bases to trimming and J lost 1 base, with 9 bases between them. CDR3 residues: CASSEGGSYNEQFF. As DNA, the CDR3 is TGTGCCAGTAGTGAGGGGGGATCCTACAATGAGCAGTTCTTC.

This chain connects TRBV19 to TRBJ2-1; the match to TRBD2 covers 9 bases. Germline assignment: CDR1 LNHDA and CDR2 SQIVND (reference sequence). J lost 8 bases, V lost 7 bases, and 15 bases had no gene match. This CDR3 is 16 amino acids long. CDR3 in amino acids: CASIPSAGGPFHEQFF. Here the CDR3 DNA reads TGTGCCAGTATCCCAAGTGCGGGAGGGCCTTTCCATGAGCAGTTCTTC.

This clone was recorded a few times. The chain employs TRBV28 and TRBJ1-2, with 9 bases matching TRBD1. Germline CDR1 is MDHEN and CDR2 is SYDVKM. V gave up 6 bases and J gave up 1 base; unmatched junction bases: 12. The CDR3 loop spans 17 amino acids. CDR3 sequence (DNA): TGTGCCAGCAGGATAGAATGGACAGGGGCCTTTAACTATGGCTACACCTTC. The encoded protein is CASRIEWTGAFNYGYTF.

Only a few counts were recorded for this clone. The chain employs TRBV28 and TRBJ1-5; weak D call: TRBD1 (5 bases). The germline V gene encodes CDR1 MDHEN and CDR2 SYDVKM. The V gene lost 6 bases and the J gene lost 11 bases, with 17 bases spanning the gap. CDR3 length equals 13 residues. The DNA of the CDR3 is TGTGCCAGCAGCCCCACGGGGACCATGACCCAGCATTTT. Translating gives CASSPTGTMTQHF.

This chain links TRBV30 with TRBJ2-3; 7 positions match TRBD2. The length of the CDR3 is 15 residues. Germline V CDR1 and CDR2: GTSNPN, SVGIG (reference sequence). V dropped 2 bases and J dropped 2; count of bases not matched to a gene: 7. CDR3: CAWSSGGGYTDTQYF. DNA for the CDR3: TGTGCCTGGAGTAGTGGCGGGGGATACACAGATACGCAGTATTTT.

The chain recombines TRBV9 with TRBJ1-2; D gene unclear. In germline, CDR1 is SGDLS, CDR2 YYNGEE. The CDR3 is 16 residues long. The V end lost 0 bases, the J end lost 4 bases, and 16 bases lay between the germline ends. CDR3 sequence: CASSVVGSPRRYGYTF. The CDR3 DNA follows: TGTGCCAGCAGCGTAGTGGGGTCTCCGCGCCGCTATGGCTACACCTTC.

The chain links TRBV7-6 to TRBJ1-1; D gene unclear. The ends were cut back, 1 base at V and 3 bases at J, with 12 bases in the middle. From germline, CDR1 is SGHVS and CDR2 FNYEAQ. This CDR3 has 15 residues. CDR3 loop: CASSLGSLGDTEAFF. CDR3 in DNA: TGTGCCAGCAGCTTAGGCTCTCTAGGAGACACTGAAGCTTTCTTT.

This rearrangement joins TRBV7-9 to TRBJ2-3, with 11 bases lining up with TRBD2. The V segment lost 5 bases and the J segment 5 bases; nucleotides outside the gene matches: 6. The CDR3 consists of 15 residues. Germline V gene sequence: CDR1 SEHNR, CDR2 FQNEAQ (reference sequence). CDR3 residues: CASSPGTSGKDTQYF. The CDR3 coding sequence is TGTGCCAGCAGCCCAGGGACTAGCGGAAAAGATACGCAGTATTTT. Complete variable domain (other parts from reference TRBV7-9 and TRBJ2-3): DTGVSQNPRHKITKRGQNVTFRCDPISEHNRLYWYRQTLGQGPEFLTYFQNEAQLEKSRLLSDRFSAERPKGSFSTLEIQRTEQGDSAMYLCASSPGTSGKDTQYFGPGTRLTVL.

The chain combines TRBV5-4 with TRBJ2-1, with D possibly TRBD2 on 5 matching bases. Trimming took 4 bases from V and 6 from J, leaving 20 bases between them. This CDR3 has 16 residues. The germline V gene has CDR1 SGHNT and CDR2 YYREEE (reference sequence). The CDR3 nucleotides read TGTGCCAGCAGCCGGGAAACGGGCCGGTCGGGCAATGAGCAGTTCTTC. This sequence encodes CASSRETGRSGNEQFF.

This clone was seen a handful of times. This rearrangement joins TRBV6-5 to TRBJ1-2; 8 bases map to TRBD1. The CDR3 extends over 13 amino acids. Unmatched junction bases numbered 4, after V lost 2 bases and J lost 8 bases. Germline values: CDR1 MNHEY, CDR2 SVGAGI. CDR3 sequence (DNA): TGTGCCAGCAGTTACCCGGACAGGGTAGGCTACACCTTC. Its protein product is CASSYPDRVGYTF.

The table lists this clone with a few counts. The rearrangement uses TRBV12-2 and TRBJ1-2; the table's D call, TRBD1, was not checked against the DNA. TRBV12-2 is marked as a pseudogene. CDR3 length: 14 residues. The CDR3 sequence: CASRFLDQAYGYTF. The DNA of the CDR3 is TGTGCAAGTCGCTTCTTGGATCAGGCCTATGGCTACACCTTC.

J is TRBJ2-5 and V is TRBV7-7, with TRBD2 matching over 8 bases. V shed 5 bases and J 5 bases; nucleotides not matched to a gene: 10. From germline, CDR1 is SSHAT and CDR2 FNYEAQ (reference sequence). The CDR3 loop spans 15 amino acids. The CDR3 is CASSPVRGARETQYF. Here the CDR3 DNA reads TGTGCCAGCAGCCCAGTGCGGGGGGCGAGGGAGACCCAGTACTTC.

The chain couples TRBV9 to TRBJ2-3, with TRBD2 matching over 9 bases. The CDR3 sequence is 16 residues long. Germline V gene data show CDR1 as SGDLS and CDR2 as YYNGEE. V lost 0 bases and J lost 1; bases outside the gene matches: 3. The CDR3 is CASSVGGRGGTDTQYF. The CDR3, as DNA: TGTGCCAGCAGCGTAGGCGGGAGGGGAGGCACAGATACGCAGTATTTT.

The chain joins TRBV18 to TRBJ2-2, with D perhaps TRBD2 (6 bases). Trimming removed 3 bases at V and 5 bases at J, with 13 bases between. The CDR3 contains 15 residues. Germline V CDR1 and CDR2: KGHSH, LQKENI. CDR3 nucleotides: TGTGCCAGCTCACCCGAAAACGGAGGGACCGGGGAGCTGTTTTTT. Its translation: CASSPENGGTGELFF.

The chain joins TRBV6-6 to TRBJ1-3; D is ambiguous. V was cut by 0 bases and J by 2 bases, with 8 bases left in between. Germline V gene sequence: CDR1 MNHNY, CDR2 SVGAGI (reference sequence). The length of the CDR3 is 15 residues. The CDR3 DNA reads TGTGCCAGCAGTTACTCGAGTACCGCTGGAAACACCATATATTTT. The encoded protein is CASSYSSTAGNTIYF.

Concerning this clone itself: One end of the junction fails to match germline, which may point to a read error. In the same sample, other DNA sequences code for this CDR3. Here the CDR3 reads CASSVGWTGSYEQYF. CDR3 in DNA: TGCGCCAGCAGCGTAGGTTGGACAGGATCCTACGAGCAGTACTTC. The J gene is TRBJ2-7, the V gene TRBV9; 7 nucleotides match TRBD1. The CDR3 runs to 15 residues. CDR1 is SGDLS, CDR2 YYNGEE, per germline.

This clone has only a few counts. The chain employs TRBV19 and TRBJ1-1; no clear D. CDR3 length: 14 residues. CDR1 and CDR2 from the germline V gene are LNHDA and SQIVND (reference sequence). Trimming pared 3 bases from V and 1 base from J, leaving 9 bases between. The CDR3 sequence: CASSIGVENTEAFF. The DNA of the CDR3 is TGTGCCAGTAGTATCGGGGTGGAGAACACTGAAGCTTTCTTT.